Detailed here is one T cell receptor (beta chain). Its specificity is not known. The data were obtained in a study of T cell responses to AZD1222 COVID-19 vaccine. Study findings and constraints: Females outnumbered males among donors, who were mostly white British; clonal diversity was possibly underestimated.

Both about-4-week and about-12-week second-dose recipients were combined. The CDR3 loop spans 14 amino acids. Deletions cut 5 bases from V and 5 bases from J, with 13 bases between. Looked up from germline, CDR1 is SGHAT and CDR2 is FQNNGV. The method was immunoSEQ multiplex PCR; TCRdb's version includes in-frame clones alone and lacks a portion of them. Counted here are some 99,000 clones, 88% occurring once; the ten biggest clones make up 16%. This sample comprised peripheral blood, obtained 28 days after the second AZD1222 dose. The rearrangement uses TRBV11-2 and TRBJ2-1; D is ambiguous. The receptor was derived from an adult who received the AZD1222 COVID-19 vaccine. CDR3 sequence reads: CASSPGRTHNEQFF. In DNA, the CDR3 is TGTGCCAGCAGCCCCGGACGGACCCACAATGAGCAGTTCTTC.